Given below is one T cell receptor (beta chain) in context. Its antigen is still unknown. Per-base qualities were not stored, and no clone one base away is much larger. The immunoSEQ Assay, a bias-controlled multiplex PCR, was used to amplify TCRbeta CDR3 regions from genomic DNA. As for the original processing: The number of nucleated cells in each sample was estimated by amplification of reference gene primers within the assay. Sequence reads were collapsed and filtered to measure the absolute abundance of every unique TCRbeta CDR3 rearrangement. For each sample, productive Simpson clonality was calculated as the square root of Simpson's diversity index across productive rearrangements. The clones in this table, taken by TCRdb from immuneACCESS, are in-frame only. Not every clone is retained; where verified, under half of the shortfall comes from an unresolved V gene, and the cause of the rest is unknown. D and trimming come from the DNA, and the V and J calls and clone size come from that table. The sample has 100,000 or so clones on record, approximately 80% of them singletons. The biggest ten clones account for roughly 4% of the sample.

The collaborating institutions used their own protocols to collect whole blood in K2EDTA tubes. For TCRbeta analysis, collaborators shipped samples in one of three forms: frozen whole blood, isolated PBMCs, or DNA extracted from either of those sample types. This sample was taken from a study of blood T cell repertoires in COVID-19 (dated by TCRdb to 2020 to 2022). About the full investigation: Samples from collaborators originated in the United States, Italy and Spain and spanned both the acute and convalescent phases of COVID-19. The material from the prospective study consisted of cDNA or gDNA derived from T cells, B-cell-depleted T cells, or PBMCs. Deeply sampled blood TCRbeta repertoires from subjects exposed to, actively infected with, or recovered from COVID-19 were included in the dataset. The repertoires were made available in a free public database intended to serve as a resource for research on the immune response to SARS-CoV-2. The samples were drawn from two sources: the first 160 participants of the ongoing ImmuneRACE study, and 1,000 to 1,500 subjects contributed by 6 global collaborators. The sample metadata nearly always contained a de-identified subject ID, COVID-19 status, age in years and sex. Where available, HLA class I and class II types were taken from metadata supplied by the sample provider and were not determined by assay-based typing.

What the research found in general, with its limitations: How much clinical and demographic metadata was included differed by source and by participant, and the metadata was provided uncurated.

Sample: peripheral blood. The sequence derives from a human donor in a cohort sampled during active COVID-19.

The CDR3 here reads CASSAAGYRGANYGYTF. At the DNA level, the sequence is TGTGCCAGCAGCGCGGCGGGATACAGGGGCGCTAACTATGGCTACACCTTC. The V and J genes are TRBV9 and TRBJ1-2; TRBD1 matches 7 bases in the middle. V loses 3 bases at its end and J loses 0 bases; junction bases beyond the gene matches: 11. The germline V gene specifies SGDLS as CDR1 and YYNGEE as CDR2. The CDR3 starts with the cysteine, ends with the phenylalanine, and has 17 residues. Only the CDR3 DNA is retained, 51 bases long and in frame from the first base. The variable domain in full, with residues beyond the CDR3 obtained from the reference TRBV9 and TRBJ1-2 genes, is DSGVTQTPKHLITATGQRVTLRCSPRSGDLSVYWYQQSLDQGLQFLIQYYNGEERAKGNILERFSAQQFPDLHSELNLSSLELGDSALYFCASSAAGYRGANYGYTFGSGTRLTVV.